In this sample, the clone carrying this T cell receptor beta chain turned up a few times. The antigen is undetermined. The data are from a study of T cell repertoires in cytomegalovirus infection. For the study at large: It can be stated that public TCR beta signatures indicated CMV infection as well as a matching HLA type.

MiXCR was run by TCRdb on the reads, yielding one entry per CDR3 protein. The sample has fewer than 700,000 distinct CDR3 sequences; roughly 26% are singletons. Study-level findings and limits: Cumulative frequency (of public TCR beta family members) identified carriers of CMV plus the relevant HLA. Ex vivo, HLA-C-restricted CMV-specific TCR beta clonotypes prevailed over the rest of the response.

Trimming pared 5 bases from V and 2 bases from J, leaving 13 bases between. The CDR3 has 16 amino acids. Germline CDR1 is MNHEY and CDR2 is SVGEGT. The rearrangement links TRBV6-2 or TRBV6-3 to TRBJ2-6; D is unclear. This sequence was found in a human donor in good health (CMV status not recorded). Some clones in this sample may be carry-over from other donors' samples. Sequenced material: CD8+ T cells from PBMCs. CDR3 amino acids: CASSHRKGPGANVLTF. CDR3 DNA: TGTGCCAGCAGTCACCGGAAAGGACCTGGGGCCAACGTCCTGACTTTC.